This T cell receptor beta chain was sequenced for a study of CD4 T cells in relation to SARS-CoV-2 and coronaviruses. With respect to this clone: The antigen is not known.

Unexposed donor CD4+ T cells date from about 2011-2018, before the COVID-19 pandemic. Naive and memory CD4+ T cell DNA was deep-sequenced without culture. Profiled with immunoSEQ multiplex PCR; TCRdb holds only in-frame clones, not every one. This table has under 65,000 clones, about nine tenths appearing once. Findings and limits, study-wide: Compared with monoreactive clones, crossreactive clones showed significantly weaker SARS-CoV-2 expansion. The cross-reactivity analysis covered only spike protein, not other viral proteins. In about 65% of donors, memory CD4+ clonotypes crossrecognized SARS-CoV-2 and at least one common cold coronavirus spike.

The receptor's source is a human donor in good health. The sequencing input was memory CD4+ T cells from PBMCs.

CDR3 sequence reads: CASSMGLSSRGRDYGYTF. In DNA form, the CDR3 reads TGCGCCAGCAGCATGGGTCTCTCTTCGAGGGGCCGAGACTATGGCTACACCTTC. The chain employs TRBV5-1 and TRBJ1-2, with TRBD1 as a possible D gene (5 bases). Germline CDR1 SGHRS, CDR2 YFSETQ. This CDR3 comprises 18 residues. The V and J ends lost 4 bases and 3 bases respectively, with 25 bases between them.